This T cell receptor beta chain was retrieved from a study of cytomegalovirus exposure and HLA in healthy donors. Use of 60 Vbeta and 13 Jbeta primers characterized the PCR. Generated by immunoSEQ multiplex PCR, the TCRdb table keeps only in-frame clones and is missing some. This sample yields about 100,000 clones, of which around 80% are seen a single time; 3% to 4% belongs to the top ten. Only one count was recorded for this clone. The germline V gene has CDR1 SQVTM and CDR2 ANQGSEA. The CDR3 runs to 16 residues. The trim removed 1 base at V and 3 bases at J, leaving 5 bases unmatched. This sequence joins TRBV29-1 and TRBJ2-1; TRBD2 matches at 11 bases. The clonotype was recovered from a woman aged 45 to 65 in good health and CMV-seropositive. Sequencing was performed on PBMCs. The CDR3 protein is CSVEGLAGTIYNEQFF. CDR3 coding DNA: TGCAGCGTTGAAGGACTAGCGGGGACAATCTACAATGAGCAGTTCTTC.